This T cell receptor (beta chain) was obtained from a study of control samples from healthy donors and cancer patients (dated by TCRdb to 2019 to 2021). Receptor libraries were prepared by the immunoSEQ multiplex PCR assay. This immuneACCESS table, as held by TCRdb, lists in-frame sequences with V and J called but not all clones. Of the missing ones, under half trace to an unresolved V gene in checked studies; the others have no known cause. A total of some 80,000 clones appear in this sample, over 85% of them only once. The ten most abundant clones make up less than 7% of the sample. Notes on this clone: Its antigen has not been determined. No much larger clone exists at a distance of one base, and base qualities are not known.

CDR1 ENHRY and CDR2 SYGVKD are derived from the germline V gene. V and J are truncated by 3 bases and 2 bases respectively, leaving an intervening sequence of 10 bases. The CDR3 covers 14 residues, taking in both the cysteine and the phenylalanine. Only CDR3 DNA remains: 42 bases, in frame from the first base. The receptor comes from a man between 45 and 60 years old in good health. The sample comprised blood. The rearranged chain carries TRBV10-3 and TRBJ1-1; too little of a D gene remains to name it. The DNA is as follows: TGTGCCATCAGTGATTCCGGGTCTAACACTGAAGCTTTCTTT. Translated, it reads CAISDSGSNTEAFF.